This TCR beta chain was recorded in a study of cytomegalovirus exposure and HLA in healthy donors. CDR1 SGHTA and CDR2 FQGTGA come from the germline V gene. This CDR3 comprises 15 residues. Trimming shortened V by 4 bases and J by 5 bases, and 15 bases separated the two germline ends. The study ran its PCR with 60 Vbeta and 13 Jbeta primers. The method was immunoSEQ multiplex PCR; TCRdb's version includes in-frame clones alone and lacks a portion of them. The table lists 150,000 to 200,000 clones. The receptor was derived from a man between 25 and 39 years old in good health and CMV-seronegative. The chain has TRBV7-3 and TRBJ2-1; perhaps TRBD1 as D (6 bases). Input material: PBMCs. DNA of the CDR3: TGTGCCAGCAGCTACCCAGGGGTATCGCACAATGAGCAGTTCTTC. Translated: CASSYPGVSHNEQFF.